The 11 T cell receptor beta chains reported below all come from one sample, sequenced in a study of CXCR3-negative and CXCR3-positive naive CD8 T cells. Carrying UMI labels, the TRB cDNA libraries were prepared through 5' RACE. TCRdb reprocessed the 5' RACE reads and reports one entry per CDR3 protein, with no DNA. In all, the sample yields 50,000 to 75,000 distinct CDR3 sequences. The sample was naive CXCR3- CD8+ T cells from blood. Stated subset: CD45RO-CCR7+CD27+CD95- naive CD8+ T cells lacking CXCR3 (TNR3-). These receptors all come from a human donor in good health. Some clones in this sample may be carry-over from other donors' samples.

The rearrangement uses TRBV12-3 or TRBV12-4 and TRBJ2-7; TCRdb gives TRBD1 as the D gene, but with no DNA this cannot be confirmed. The CDR3 is 13 amino acids. The CDR3: CASSPGQLYEQYF.

The rearrangement links TRBV29-1 to TRBJ2-3; the D call from TCRdb, TRBD1, cannot be confirmed without DNA. CDR3 length: 16 amino acids. CDR1 is SQVTM, CDR2 ANQGSEA, per germline. The CDR3 is CSVQGRDRISTDTQYF.

This chain joins TRBV6-2 or TRBV6-3 and TRBJ1-2. The germline V gene encodes CDR1 MNHEY and CDR2 SVGEGT. CDR3 size: 12 residues. The CDR3 here is CASTPGLYGYTF.

The chain combines TRBV5-7 with TRBJ2-2; TCRdb outputs TRBD1, but without DNA this stays unchecked. TRBV5-7 is annotated as an ORF whose role is uncertain. The CDR3 consists of 16 residues. The chain's CDR3 is CASSPETGGFTGELFF.

The chain recombines TRBV20-1 with TRBJ1-1. The CDR3 extends over 15 amino acids. Germline CDR1 reads DFQATT; CDR2 reads SNEGSKA (reference sequence). The CDR3 here is CSAKGSEGFDTEAFF.

The V gene is TRBV6-5, the J gene TRBJ1-1. Per the germline V gene, CDR1 is MNHEY and CDR2 is SVGAGI. The CDR3 contains 13 residues. CDR3 protein: CASSYDGDTEAFF.

The genes are TRBV28 and TRBJ1-5; the D gene TCRdb calls, TRBD1, cannot be checked with no DNA. The CDR3 sequence is 13 residues long. Germline V gives CDR1 MDHEN, CDR2 SYDVKM. The CDR3 here is CASSSPGNEPQHF.

V is TRBV7-6 and J is TRBJ1-5; TCRdb's D call of TRBD1 is untestable without DNA. The CDR3 runs 19 residues. Per the germline V gene, CDR1 is SGHVS and CDR2 is FNYEAQ. The CDR3 sequence is CASSSLPDSGPYSNQPQHF.

This chain links TRBV7-2 with TRBJ2-3; TCRdb reports TRBD1, a call that lacks DNA to check it against. Per germline, CDR1 SGHTA and CDR2 FQGNSA. The CDR3 totals 15 residues. The CDR3 region is CASSLGGIGTDTQYF. The entire variable domain, with the rest obtained from reference TRBV7-2 and TRBJ2-3, is as follows: GAGVSQSPSNKVTEKGKDVELRCDPISGHTALYWYRQSLGQGLEFLIYFQGNSAPDKSGLPSDRFSAERTGGSVSTLTIQRTQQEDSAVYLCASSLGGIGTDTQYFGPGTRLTVL.

This chain joins TRBV29-1 and TRBJ2-5. The CDR3 sequence is 14 residues long. The germline CDR1 and CDR2 sequences are SQVTM and ANQGSEA. The CDR3 sequence is CSVVDSPSGETQYF.

J is TRBJ1-2 and V is TRBV27; the TCRdb call, TRBD1, lacks DNA for checking. Germline V gives CDR1 MNHEY, CDR2 SMNVEV (reference sequence). The CDR3 runs 14 residues. This chain's CDR3 is CASKVAGEHYGYTF.